The rows below give T cell receptor beta chains drawn from one sample of a study of blood T cell repertoires in COVID-19. TCRdb's table, derived via immunoSEQ multiplex PCR, lists solely in-frame clones and lacks some. The table shows about 320,000 clones, with more than 70% occurring only once. The sequenced material came from peripheral blood. The origin of the receptors is a woman in her twenties or thirties with COVID-19, enrolled during active disease. The CDR3 runs from the conserved cysteine through the conserved F or W.

TRBJ1-4	TRBV19	CASSTAREGGRKLFF
TRBJ2-1	TRBV7-2	CASSRSGQAYNEQFF
TRBJ1-1	TRBV7-9	CASRGQGKDTEAFF
TRBJ1-6	TRBV19	CASREGGAVEPLHF
TRBJ1-2	TRBV7-9	CASVSSGYYGYTF
TRBJ2-7	TRBV12-3/TRBV12-4	CASSLGTYYEQYF
TRBJ1-1	TRBV4-2	CASSQDPQGNLNTEAFF
TRBJ2-3	TRBV7-9	CASTLTDTQYF
TRBJ2-7	TRBV3-1/TRBV3-2	CASSQGQGLRDEQYF
TRBJ2-1	TRBV7-9	CASSLSTGNKFF
TRBJ2-1	TRBV27	CASSSSTGNNEQFF
TRBJ2-1	TRBV19	CASSIDGGRNEQFF
TRBJ1-5	TRBV2	CASSEADRELQHF
TRBJ1-5	TRBV19	CASRSGGTNQPQHF
TRBJ2-1	TRBV19	CATKLAGGLSYNEQFF
TRBJ1-4	TRBV4-1	CASSQRQGAVEKLFF
TRBJ2-3	TRBV5-8	CASSLGDSFYTDTQYF
TRBJ2-1	TRBV11-2	CASRTTTTGRNEQFF
TRBJ1-5	TRBV28	CASSAYGQGNQPQHF
TRBJ1-2	TRBV7-9	CASSLVGTDYGYTF
TRBJ2-5	TRBV7-2	CASSSWTSGIQETQYF
TRBJ1-2	TRBV12-5	CASGLSTEAYGYTF
TRBJ1-6	TRBV5-6	CASSLAQGRNSPLHF
TRBJ2-2	TRBV9	CASSPGTHTGELFF
TRBJ1-1	TRBV11-3	CASSLGGGSFTEAFF
TRBJ2-5	TRBV19	CASSSVTQETQYF
TRBJ1-3	TRBV7-9	CASSSVGTTGNTIYF
TRBJ1-5	TRBV7-2	CASSTGQKNQPQHF
TRBJ1-5	TRBV21-1	CASSKNRNQPQHF
TRBJ2-1	TRBV9	CASSVDGPYPNEQFF
TRBJ1-1	TRBV4-1	CASSPPGGTEAFF
TRBJ1-3	TRBV27	CASSLTGAGNTIYF
TRBJ1-1	TRBV19	CASSDMGTEAFF
TRBJ2-5	TRBV12-5	CASALGEPGETQYF
TRBJ2-3	TRBV7-2	CASSLAGGTDTQYF